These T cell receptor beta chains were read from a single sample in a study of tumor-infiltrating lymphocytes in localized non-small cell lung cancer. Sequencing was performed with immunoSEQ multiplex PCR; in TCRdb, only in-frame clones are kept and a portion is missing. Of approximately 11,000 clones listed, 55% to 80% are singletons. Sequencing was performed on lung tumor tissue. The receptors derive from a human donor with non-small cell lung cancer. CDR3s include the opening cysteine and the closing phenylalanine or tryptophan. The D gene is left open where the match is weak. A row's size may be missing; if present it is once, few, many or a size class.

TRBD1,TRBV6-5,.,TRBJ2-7,CASSVGQGPYEQYF,TGTGCCAGCAGTGTGGGACAGGGGCCCTACGAGCAGTACTTC
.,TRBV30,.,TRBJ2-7,CAWSQESSYEQYF,TGTGCCTGGAGCCAGGAAAGCTCCTACGAGCAGTACTTC
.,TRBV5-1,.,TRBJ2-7,CASSQAGTRGSYEQYF,TGCGCCAGCAGCCAGGCCGGGACCCGAGGATCCTACGAGCAGTACTTC
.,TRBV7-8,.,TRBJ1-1,CASSSSVQRAFF,TGTGCCAGCAGCTCTTCCGTTCAGCGGGCTTTCTTT
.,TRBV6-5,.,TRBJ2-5,CASRVPGRPETQYF,TGTGCCAGCAGGGTGCCGGGACGGCCAGAGACCCAGTACTTC
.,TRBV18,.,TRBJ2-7,CASSPPPFGGGSSLEQYF,TGTGCCAGCTCACCACCGCCCTTCGGGGGCGGTAGTTCGCTCGAGCAGTACTTC
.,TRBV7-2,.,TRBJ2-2,CASSLATRNPGELFF,TGTGCCAGCAGCTTAGCTACTAGAAACCCCGGGGAGCTGTTTTTT
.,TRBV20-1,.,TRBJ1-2,CSADPGGGYTF,TGCAGTGCTGACCCCGGGGGTGGCTACACCTTC
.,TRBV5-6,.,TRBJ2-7,CASSFDRRTYEQYF,TGTGCCAGCAGCTTCGACAGGAGAACCTACGAGCAGTACTTC
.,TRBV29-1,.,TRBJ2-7,CSVVLVAYEQYF,TGCAGCGTTGTTCTTGTGGCCTACGAGCAGTACTTC
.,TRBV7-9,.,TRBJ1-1,CASSLGITEAFF,TGTGCCAGCAGCTTAGGGATCACTGAAGCTTTCTTT
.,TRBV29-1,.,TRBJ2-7,CSVRGGETSKYEQYF,TGCAGCGTTAGAGGGGGCGAGACTAGTAAATACGAGCAGTACTTC
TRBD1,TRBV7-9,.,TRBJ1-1,CASSLTGGTNTEAFF,TGTGCCAGCAGCTTGACAGGGGGGACGAACACTGAAGCTTTCTTT
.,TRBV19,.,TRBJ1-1,CASSIVHLNTEAFF,TGTGCCAGTAGTATTGTTCATCTGAACACTGAAGCTTTCTTT
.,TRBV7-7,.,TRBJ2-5,CASSLVGAQETQYF,TGTGCCAGCAGCTTAGTCGGGGCACAAGAGACCCAGTACTTC
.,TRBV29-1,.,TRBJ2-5,CSVWGQETQYF,TGCAGCGTTTGGGGCCAAGAGACCCAGTACTTC
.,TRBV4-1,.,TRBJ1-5,CASSQVSSHPGDQPQHF,TGCGCCAGCAGCCAAGTAAGCAGCCACCCTGGGGATCAGCCCCAGCATTTT
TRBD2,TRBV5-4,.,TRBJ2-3,CASSLGAGASGDTQYF,TGTGCCAGCAGCTTGGGGGCGGGAGCGTCAGGGGATACGCAGTATTTT
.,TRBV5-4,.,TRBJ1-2,CASSLGVAGDILYGYTF,TGTGCCAGCAGCTTGGGGGTAGCAGGGGACATCCTCTATGGCTACACCTTC
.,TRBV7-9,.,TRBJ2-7,CASSSGPNYEQYF,TGTGCCAGCAGCTCCGGGCCCAACTACGAGCAGTACTTC
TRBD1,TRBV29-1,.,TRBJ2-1,CSVIPPGGRYNEQFF,TGCAGCGTGATTCCCCCAGGGGGCAGGTACAATGAGCAGTTCTTC
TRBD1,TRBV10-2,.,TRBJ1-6,CASKPTGQNNSPLHF,TGCGCCAGCAAACCCACGGGACAGAATAATTCACCCCTCCACTTT
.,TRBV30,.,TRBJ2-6,CASTEETGANVLTF,TGTGCCTCGACTGAGGAAACTGGGGCCAACGTCCTGACTTTC
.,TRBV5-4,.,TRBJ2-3,CASSEPGRPTDTQYF,TGTGCCAGCAGCGAGCCGGGACGCCCCACAGATACGCAGTATTTT
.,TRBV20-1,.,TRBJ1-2,CSAYGEYGYTF,TGCAGTGCCTATGGGGAATATGGCTACACCTTC
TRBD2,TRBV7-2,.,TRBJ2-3,CASSRGLAGPDTQYF,TGTGCCAGCAGCCGGGGACTAGCGGGACCAGATACGCAGTATTTT
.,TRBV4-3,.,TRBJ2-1,CASSQVHGRVGEQFF,TGCGCCAGCAGCCAAGTCCATGGCAGGGTTGGTGAGCAGTTCTTC
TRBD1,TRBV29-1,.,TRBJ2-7,CSVERGTGREQYF,TGCAGCGTTGAAAGGGGGACAGGGCGCGAGCAGTACTTC
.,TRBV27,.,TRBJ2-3,CASSLGVIGTDTQYF,TGTGCCAGCAGTCTAGGAGTGATTGGCACAGATACGCAGTATTTT
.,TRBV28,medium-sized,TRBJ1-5,CASSLARGTQPQHF,TGTGCCAGCAGTTTAGCCAGGGGAACACAGCCCCAGCATTTT
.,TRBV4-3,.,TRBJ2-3,CASSQDGTGPPHADTQYF,TGCGCCAGCAGCCAAGATGGAACGGGACCACCTCACGCGGATACGCAGTATTTT
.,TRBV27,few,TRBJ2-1,CASSLITGSSYNEQFF,TGTGCCAGCAGTTTAATAACGGGTAGCTCCTACAATGAGCAGTTCTTC
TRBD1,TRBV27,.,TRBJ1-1,CASSLTGVEGAFF,TGTGCCAGCAGTTTAACAGGGGTCGAGGGGGCTTTCTTT
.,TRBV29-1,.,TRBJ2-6,CGIISSGLAGANVLTF,TGCGGGATTATCTCGTCGGGCCTTGCTGGGGCCAACGTCCTGACTTTC
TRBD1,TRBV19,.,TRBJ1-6,CASSIGQGARSPLHF,TGTGCCAGTAGTATTGGTCAGGGGGCGCGTTCACCCCTCCACTTT
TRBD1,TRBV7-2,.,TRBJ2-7,CASSLKPDRDYEQYF,TGTGCCAGCAGCTTAAAGCCCGACAGGGACTACGAGCAGTACTTC
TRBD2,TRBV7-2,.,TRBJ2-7,CASSSELGLAYEQYF,TGTGCCAGCAGCTCCGAATTAGGACTAGCCTACGAGCAGTACTTC
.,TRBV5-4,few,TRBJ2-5,CASSNQGGGEETQYF,TGTGCCAGCAGCAATCAGGGTGGAGGGGAAGAGACCCAGTACTTC
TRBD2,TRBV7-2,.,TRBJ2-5,CASSSGTRLETQYF,TGTGCCAGCAGCTCGGGGACTAGGTTGGAGACCCAGTACTTC
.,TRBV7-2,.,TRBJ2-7,CASSLRQSYEQYF,TGTGCCAGCAGCTTGAGACAGTCCTACGAGCAGTACTTC
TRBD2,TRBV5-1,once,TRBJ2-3,CASSTRGGGRPDTQYF,TGCGCCAGCAGCACCCGGGGGGGCGGGAGGCCAGATACGCAGTATTTT
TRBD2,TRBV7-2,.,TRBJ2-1,CASSLRLAGRNEQFF,TGTGCCAGCAGCCTGAGACTAGCGGGGAGGAATGAGCAGTTCTTC